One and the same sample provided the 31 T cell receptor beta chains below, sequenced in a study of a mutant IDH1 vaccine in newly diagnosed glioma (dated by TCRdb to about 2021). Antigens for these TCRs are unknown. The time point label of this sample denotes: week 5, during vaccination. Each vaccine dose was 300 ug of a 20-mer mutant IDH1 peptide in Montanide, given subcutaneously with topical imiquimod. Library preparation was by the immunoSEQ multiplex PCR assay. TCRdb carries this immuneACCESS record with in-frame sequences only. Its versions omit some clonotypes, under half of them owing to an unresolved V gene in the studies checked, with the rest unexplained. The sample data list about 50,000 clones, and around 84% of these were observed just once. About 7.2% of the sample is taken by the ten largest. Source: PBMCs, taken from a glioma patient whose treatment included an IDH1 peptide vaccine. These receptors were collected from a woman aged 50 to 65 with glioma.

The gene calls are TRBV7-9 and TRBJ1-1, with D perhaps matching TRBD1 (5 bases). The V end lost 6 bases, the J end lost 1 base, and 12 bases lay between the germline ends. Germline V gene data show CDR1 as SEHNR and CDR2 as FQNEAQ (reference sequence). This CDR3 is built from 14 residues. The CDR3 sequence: CASSSGTGNTEAFF. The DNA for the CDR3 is TGTGCCAGCAGTTCCGGGACGGGGAACACTGAAGCTTTCTTT.

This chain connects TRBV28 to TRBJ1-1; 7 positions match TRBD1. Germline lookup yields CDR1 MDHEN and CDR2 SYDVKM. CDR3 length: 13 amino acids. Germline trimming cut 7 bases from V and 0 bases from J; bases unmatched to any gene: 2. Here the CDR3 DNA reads TGTGCCAGCACCGGGACAGTGAACACTGAAGCTTTCTTT. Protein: CASTGTVNTEAFF.

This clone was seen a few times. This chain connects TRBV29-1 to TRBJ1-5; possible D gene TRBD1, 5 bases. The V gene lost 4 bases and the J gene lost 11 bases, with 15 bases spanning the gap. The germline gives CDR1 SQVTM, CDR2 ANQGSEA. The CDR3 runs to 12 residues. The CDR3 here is CSVVRSGGSQHF. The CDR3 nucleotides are TGCAGCGTTGTAAGGTCTGGGGGATCCCAGCATTTT.

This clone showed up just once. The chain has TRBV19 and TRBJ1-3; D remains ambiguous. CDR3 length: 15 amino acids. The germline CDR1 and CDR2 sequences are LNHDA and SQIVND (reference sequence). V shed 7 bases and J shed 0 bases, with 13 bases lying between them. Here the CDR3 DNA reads TGTGCCAGTACCCTTCAGGCTAGCTCTGGAAACACCATATATTTT. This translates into CASTLQASSGNTIYF.

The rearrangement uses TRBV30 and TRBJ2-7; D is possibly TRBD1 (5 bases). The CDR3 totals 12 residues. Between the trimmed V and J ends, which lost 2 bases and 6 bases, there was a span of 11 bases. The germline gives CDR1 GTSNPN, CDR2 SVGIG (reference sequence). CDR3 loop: CAWSKGNSEQYF. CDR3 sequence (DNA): TGTGCCTGGAGTAAGGGGAACTCCGAGCAGTACTTC. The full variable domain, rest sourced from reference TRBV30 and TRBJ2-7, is SQTIHQWPATLVQPVGSPLSLECTVEGTSNPNLYWYRQAAGRGLQLLFYSVGIGQISSEVPQNLSASRPQDRQFILSSKKLLLSDSGFYLCAWSKGNSEQYFGPGTRLTVT.

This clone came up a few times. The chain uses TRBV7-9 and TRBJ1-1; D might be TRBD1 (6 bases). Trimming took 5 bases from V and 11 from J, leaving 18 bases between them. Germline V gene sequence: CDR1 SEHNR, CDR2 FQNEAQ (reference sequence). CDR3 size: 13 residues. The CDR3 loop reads CASSQGGLRMAFF. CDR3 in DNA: TGTGCCAGCAGCCAAGGGGGGCTCAGAATGGCTTTCTTT.

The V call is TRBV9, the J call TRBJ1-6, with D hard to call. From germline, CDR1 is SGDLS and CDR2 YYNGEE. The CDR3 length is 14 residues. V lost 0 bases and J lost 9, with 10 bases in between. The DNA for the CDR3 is TGTGCCAGCAGCGTAGAAGGGCGGCGTTCACCCCTCCACTTT. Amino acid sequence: CASSVEGRRSPLHF.

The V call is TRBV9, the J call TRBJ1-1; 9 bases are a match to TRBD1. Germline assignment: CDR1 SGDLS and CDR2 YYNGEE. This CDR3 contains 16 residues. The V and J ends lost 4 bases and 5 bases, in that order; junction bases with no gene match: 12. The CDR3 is CASSIKPQGARTEAFF. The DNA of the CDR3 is TGTGCCAGCAGCATCAAACCACAGGGGGCTAGAACTGAAGCTTTCTTT.

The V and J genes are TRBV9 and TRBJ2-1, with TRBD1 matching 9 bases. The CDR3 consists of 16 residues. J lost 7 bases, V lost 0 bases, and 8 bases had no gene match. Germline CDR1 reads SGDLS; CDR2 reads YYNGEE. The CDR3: CASSVAGTGRWNEQFF. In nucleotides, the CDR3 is TGTGCCAGCAGCGTAGCTGGGACAGGGAGATGGAATGAGCAGTTCTTC.

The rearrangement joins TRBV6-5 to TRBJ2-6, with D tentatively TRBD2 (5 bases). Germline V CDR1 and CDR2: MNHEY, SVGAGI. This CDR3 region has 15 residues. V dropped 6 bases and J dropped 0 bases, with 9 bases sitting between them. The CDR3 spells CASSPGISGANVLTF. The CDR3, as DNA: TGTGCCAGCAGCCCCGGGATCTCTGGGGCCAACGTCCTGACTTTC.

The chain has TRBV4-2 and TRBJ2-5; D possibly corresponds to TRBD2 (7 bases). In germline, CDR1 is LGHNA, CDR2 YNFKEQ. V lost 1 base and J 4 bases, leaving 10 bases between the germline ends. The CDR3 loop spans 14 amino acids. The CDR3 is CASSQGEGGETQYF. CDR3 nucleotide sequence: TGTGCCAGCAGCCAAGGGGAGGGGGGAGAGACCCAGTACTTC.

The CDR3 loop is CASSIQGAGGYTF. CDR3 bases: TGTGCCAGTAGTATCCAGGGTGCGGGCGGCTACACCTTC. This chain connects TRBV19 to TRBJ1-2; tentative D call: TRBD1 (5 bases). This CDR3 has 13 amino acids. V was cut by 3 bases and J by 8 bases, with 13 bases left in between. CDR1 and CDR2 (germline): LNHDA, SQIVND (reference sequence). The full variable domain, in which reference TRBV19 and TRBJ1-2 provide the parts outside the CDR3, is DGGITQSPKYLFRKEGQNVTLSCEQNLNHDAMYWYRQDPGQGLRLIYYSQIVNDFQKGDIAEGYSVSREKKESFPLTVTSAQKNPTAFYLCASSIQGAGGYTFGSGTRLTVV.

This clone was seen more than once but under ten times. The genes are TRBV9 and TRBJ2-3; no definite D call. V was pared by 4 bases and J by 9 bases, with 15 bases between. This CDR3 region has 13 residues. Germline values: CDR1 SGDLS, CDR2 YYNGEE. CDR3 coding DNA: TGTGCCAGCAGCACCGAGGACCAAGGGACGCAGTATTTT. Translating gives CASSTEDQGTQYF.

CDR3 nucleotides: TGTGCCAGCAGCCAAGGGCCTAGCGGGGGCCTAAGCACAGATACGCAGTATTTT. This codes for CASSQGPSGGLSTDTQYF. The chain recombines TRBV4-2 with TRBJ2-3, with TRBD2 identical over 10 bases. The CDR3 is 18 residues long. CDR1 is LGHNA, CDR2 YNFKEQ, per germline. Unmatched junction bases numbered 7, after V lost 1 base and J lost 0 bases.

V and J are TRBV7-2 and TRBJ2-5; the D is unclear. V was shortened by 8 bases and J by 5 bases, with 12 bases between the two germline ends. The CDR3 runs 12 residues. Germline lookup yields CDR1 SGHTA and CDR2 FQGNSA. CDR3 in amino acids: CASGLRAETQYF. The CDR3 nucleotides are TGTGCCAGCGGTCTACGGGCGGAGACCCAGTACTTC.

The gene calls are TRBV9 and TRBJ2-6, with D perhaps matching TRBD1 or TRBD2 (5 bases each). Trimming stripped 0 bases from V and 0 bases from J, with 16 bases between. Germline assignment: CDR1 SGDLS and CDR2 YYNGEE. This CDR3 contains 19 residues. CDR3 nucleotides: TGTGCCAGCAGCGTAGGCCGGGCAGGGACCCTCTCTGGGGCCAACGTCCTGACTTTC. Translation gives CASSVGRAGTLSGANVLTF.

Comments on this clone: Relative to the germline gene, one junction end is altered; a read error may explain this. The CDR3 DNA follows: TGCACCAGCAGCCAGGGTGGGACTAGCGGGGAAGAGACCCAGTACTTC. Protein: CTSSQGGTSGEETQYF. The chain joins TRBV4-1 to TRBJ2-5; 13 bases fit TRBD2. CDR3 length: 16 residues. The germline CDR1 and CDR2 sequences are MGHRA and YSYEKL.

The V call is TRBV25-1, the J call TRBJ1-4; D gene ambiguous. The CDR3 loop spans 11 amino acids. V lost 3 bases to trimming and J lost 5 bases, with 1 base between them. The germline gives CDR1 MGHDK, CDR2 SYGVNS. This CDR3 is CASSENEKLFF. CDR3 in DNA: TGTGCCAGCAGTGAGAATGAAAAACTGTTTTTT.

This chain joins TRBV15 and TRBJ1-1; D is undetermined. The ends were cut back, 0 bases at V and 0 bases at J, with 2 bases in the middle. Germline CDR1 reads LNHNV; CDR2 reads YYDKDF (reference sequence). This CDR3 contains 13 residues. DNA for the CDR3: TGTGCCACCAGCAGAGATTTGAACACTGAAGCTTTCTTT. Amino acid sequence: CATSRDLNTEAFF.

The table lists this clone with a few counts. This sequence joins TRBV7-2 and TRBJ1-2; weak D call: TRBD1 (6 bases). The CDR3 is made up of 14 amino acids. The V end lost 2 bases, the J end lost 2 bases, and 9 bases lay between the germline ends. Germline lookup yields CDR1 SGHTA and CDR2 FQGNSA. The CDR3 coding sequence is TGTGCCAGCAGCTTACAACAGGGAAACTATGGCTACACCTTC. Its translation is CASSLQQGNYGYTF. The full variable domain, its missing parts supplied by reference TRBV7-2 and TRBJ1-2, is GAGVSQSPSNKVTEKGKDVELRCDPISGHTALYWYRQSLGQGLEFLIYFQGNSAPDKSGLPSDRFSAERTGGSVSTLTIQRTQQEDSAVYLCASSLQQGNYGYTFGSGTRLTVV.

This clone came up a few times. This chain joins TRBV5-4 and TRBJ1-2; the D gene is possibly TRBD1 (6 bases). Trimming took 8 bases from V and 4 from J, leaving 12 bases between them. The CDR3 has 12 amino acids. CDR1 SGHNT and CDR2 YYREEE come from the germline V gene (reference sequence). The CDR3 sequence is CASQGQSYGYTF. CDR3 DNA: TGTGCCAGTCAGGGGCAGAGCTATGGCTACACCTTC.

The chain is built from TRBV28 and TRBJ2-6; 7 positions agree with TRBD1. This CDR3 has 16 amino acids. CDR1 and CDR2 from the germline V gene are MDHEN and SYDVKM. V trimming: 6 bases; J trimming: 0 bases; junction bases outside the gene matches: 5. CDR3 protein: CASRSTGFSGANVLTF. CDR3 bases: TGTGCCAGCAGATCGACAGGGTTCTCTGGGGCCAACGTCCTGACTTTC.

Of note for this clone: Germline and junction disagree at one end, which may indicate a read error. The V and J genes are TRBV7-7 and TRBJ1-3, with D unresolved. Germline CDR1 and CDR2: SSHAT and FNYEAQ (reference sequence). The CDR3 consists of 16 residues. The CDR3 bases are TGTGCTAGCAGCTTTACGCCCACCCGGGGAGGAAACACCATATATTTT. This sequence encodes CASSFTPTRGGNTIYF.

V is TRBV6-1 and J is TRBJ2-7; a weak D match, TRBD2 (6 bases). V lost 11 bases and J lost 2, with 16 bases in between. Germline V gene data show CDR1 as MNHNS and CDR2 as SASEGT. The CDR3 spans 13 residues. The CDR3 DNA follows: TGTGCCGGGGCTGGGGGGTTTCCCTACGAGCAGTACTTC. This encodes CAGAGGFPYEQYF.

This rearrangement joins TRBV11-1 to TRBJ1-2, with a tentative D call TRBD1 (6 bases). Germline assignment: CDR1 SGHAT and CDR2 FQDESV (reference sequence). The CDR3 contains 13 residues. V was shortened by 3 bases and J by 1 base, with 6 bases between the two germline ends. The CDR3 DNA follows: TGTGCCAGCAGCTTGGACAGTAACTATGGCTACACCTTC. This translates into CASSLDSNYGYTF.

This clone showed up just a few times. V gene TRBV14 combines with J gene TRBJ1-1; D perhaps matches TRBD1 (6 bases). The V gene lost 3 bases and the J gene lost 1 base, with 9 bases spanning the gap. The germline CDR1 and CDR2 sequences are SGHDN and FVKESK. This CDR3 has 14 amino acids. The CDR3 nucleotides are TGTGCCAGCAGCCACCAGACAGGGAACACTGAAGCTTTCTTT. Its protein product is CASSHQTGNTEAFF.

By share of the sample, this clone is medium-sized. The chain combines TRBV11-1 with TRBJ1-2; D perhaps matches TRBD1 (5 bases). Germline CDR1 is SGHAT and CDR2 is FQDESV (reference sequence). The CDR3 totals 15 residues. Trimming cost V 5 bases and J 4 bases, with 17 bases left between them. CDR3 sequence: CASSPSGTDFYGYTF. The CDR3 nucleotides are TGTGCCAGCAGCCCCTCCGGGACGGATTTCTATGGCTACACCTTC.

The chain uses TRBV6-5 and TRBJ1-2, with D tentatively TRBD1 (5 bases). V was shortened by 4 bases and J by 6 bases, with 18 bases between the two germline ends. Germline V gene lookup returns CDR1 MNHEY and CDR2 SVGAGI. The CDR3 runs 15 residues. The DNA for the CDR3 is TGTGCCAGCAGTTTATCGTTCAGGGTCTCCGATGGCTACACCTTC. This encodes CASSLSFRVSDGYTF.

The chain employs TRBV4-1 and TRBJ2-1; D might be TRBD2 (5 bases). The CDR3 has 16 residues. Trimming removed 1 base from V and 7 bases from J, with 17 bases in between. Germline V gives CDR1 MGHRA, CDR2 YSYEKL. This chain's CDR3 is CASSQAGIRTGNEQFF. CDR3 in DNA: TGCGCCAGCAGCCAAGCCGGTATACGGACGGGGAATGAGCAGTTCTTC.

CDR3 coding DNA: TGTGCCAGTAGTCTATCTAGGGAAAATGAGCAGTTCTTC. It codes for CASSLSRENEQFF. The chain combines TRBV19 with TRBJ2-1; D uncertain. The V end lost 5 bases, the J end lost 7 bases, and 12 bases lay between the germline ends. Germline CDR1 LNHDA, CDR2 SQIVND (reference sequence). The CDR3 is 13 residues long.

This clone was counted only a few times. The CDR3 reads CASRGGVSANEQFF. The CDR3 nucleotides are TGTGCCAGCAGGGGGGGCGTTTCCGCAAATGAGCAGTTCTTC. The genes are TRBV28 and TRBJ2-1, with D possibly called TRBD1 or TRBD2 (6 bases each). This CDR3 spans 14 amino acids. CDR1 MDHEN and CDR2 SYDVKM come from the germline V gene. V dropped 6 bases and J dropped 7 bases, with 16 bases sitting between them. Variable domain in full (rest from reference TRBV28 and TRBJ2-1): DVKVTQSSRYLVKRTGEKVFLECVQDMDHENMFWYRQDPGLGLRLIYFSYDVKMKEKGDIPEGYSVSREKKERFSLILESASTNQTSMYLCASRGGVSANEQFFGPGTRLTVL.